This TCR beta chain was identified during a study of T cells after yellow fever vaccination (dated by TCRdb to between 2017 and 2020). Some background on the complete study: The SMART-Seq v4 Ultra Low Input RNA kit was used to prepare libraries from fractions with low cell numbers. To follow T-cell clones before and after both primary and booster YFV17D yellow fever vaccination, bulk TCR alpha and beta repertoires underwent longitudinal sequencing. Blood samples were taken at several timepoints before and after primary and secondary immunization, and bulk PBMC replicates and cell subsets were isolated. The cohort comprised two healthy male donors, one aged 18 to 30 and one aged 30 to 39 years. Points the paper makes about the study in general: Compared with the primary T-cell response, the secondary T-cell response was weaker but faster, peaking on day 5 rather than day 15. Computational filtering was needed because FACS-sorted repertoires could contain abundant contaminating clonotypes from the bulk population. After the booster, most of the clones that had expanded following primary vaccination were detected again (almost 98% of CD4 and more than 85% of CD8), which suggests that memory was broadly maintained. A small fraction of clonotypes appeared in both the CD4 and CD8 compartments, likely as a result of convergent recombination. The study included only a couple of donors, which limits how far the findings can be generalized.

This clonotype was found many times. It lacks a known antigen. No clone much larger than this one lies a single base away; base qualities are absent. What the treatment or condition label conveys for this sample: live attenuated yellow fever vaccine strain. PBMCs were isolated from peripheral blood using a standard Ficoll-Paque protocol. CD4 and CD8 T-cell fractions were isolated with Dynabeads CD4 and CD8 positive selection kits. TriZol was used to extract RNA from bulk PBMCs, CD4 and CD8 fractions, and dextramer-positive and dextramer-negative fractions. Based on the germline V gene, the CDR1 and CDR2 sequences are MNHEY and SVGEGT. The CDR3 numbers 11 residues from cysteine through phenylalanine. Kept here is only the CDR3 DNA, which spans 33 bases and is read in frame from base 1. The junction shows trimming of 0 bases on V and 7 bases on J, plus 3 bases between the germline ends. Synthesis of TCR cDNA relied on 5'RACE template switching, a step that introduced a universal primer site along with unique molecular identifiers. Priming for cDNA synthesis came from both the TCR alpha and TCR beta constant segments. Library amplification used two PCR steps, and the second PCR step added sample barcodes and sequencing adapters. Libraries were sequenced on Illumina HiSeq 2500 (2x100 bp) or NovaSeq (2x150 bp). The original methods were these. MIGEC was used to demultiplex reads and collapse the reads into UMI consensus sequences, and MiXCR was used for V(D)J alignment. Clonotypes responding to the vaccine were identified with edgeR on replicate PBMC samples, with the criteria of FDR below 0.01 and a log2 fold change above 5 up to day 15. CD4 or CD8 identity was assigned to each bulk clonotype according to whether the clonotype was present at higher abundance in the sequenced CD4 repertoire or the sequenced CD8 repertoire. The raw public reads went through TCRdb reprocessing: fastp at Q25, MiXCR clone calling, in-frame beta chains kept. Rows are combined by CDR3 protein, so each entry shows the most common genes and DNA. V and J calls and clone size were set by TCRdb, not the authors. The sample contains under 150,000 distinct CDR3 sequences, less than 9.5% of them found a single time. Jointly, the top ten make up around 0.73% of the sample.

The receptor was isolated from a man younger than 40 who received the YFV17D yellow fever vaccine. The source material was CD4+ T cells sorted from PBMCs, sampled 5 days after the yellow fever booster vaccination. In this chain, TRBV6-2 or TRBV6-3 is recombined with TRBJ2-5, with the identity of the D gene unclear. CDR3 region: CASSYSTTQYF. The nucleotides are TGTGCCAGCAGTTACTCCACGACCCAGTACTTC.